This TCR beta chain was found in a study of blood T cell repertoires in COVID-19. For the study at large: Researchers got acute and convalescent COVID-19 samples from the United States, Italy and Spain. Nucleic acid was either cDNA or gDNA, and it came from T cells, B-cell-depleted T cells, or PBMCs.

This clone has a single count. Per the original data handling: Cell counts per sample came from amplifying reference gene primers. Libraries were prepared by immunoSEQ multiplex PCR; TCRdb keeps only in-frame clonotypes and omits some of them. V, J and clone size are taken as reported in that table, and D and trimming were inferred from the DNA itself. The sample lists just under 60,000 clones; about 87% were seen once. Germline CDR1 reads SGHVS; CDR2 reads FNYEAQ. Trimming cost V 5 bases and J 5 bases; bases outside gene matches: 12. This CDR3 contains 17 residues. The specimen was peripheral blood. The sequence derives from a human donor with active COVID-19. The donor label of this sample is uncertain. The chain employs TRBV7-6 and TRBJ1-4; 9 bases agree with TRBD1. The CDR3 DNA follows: TGTGCCAGCAGCGCTTGGCCGCGGGACAGGGCGAATGAAAAACTGTTTTTT. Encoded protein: CASSAWPRDRANEKLFF.